Listed below are T cell receptor beta chains from one sample, sequenced in a study of T cells after yellow fever vaccination. MiXCR, applied by TCRdb to the 5' RACE reads, yields one record per CDR3 protein. The repertoire holds roughly 500,000 distinct CDR3 sequences, with 19% as singletons. This specimen consisted of PBMCs, obtained 15 days after the yellow fever booster vaccination. Source of these receptors: a man aged 25 to 40 who received the YFV17D yellow fever vaccine. Both conserved end residues are part of each CDR3. A D gene is named only where the DNA matches it firmly. Rows give clone size only sometimes, using once, few, many, or a class for an expanded clone.

size: .
J: TRBJ2-7
D: .
V: TRBV4-1
DNA: TGCGCCAGCAGCCAAGATCCGACCTACGAGCAGTACTTC
CDR3: CASSQDPTYEQYF

size: few
J: TRBJ2-5
D: .
V: TRBV4-2
DNA: TGTGCCAGCAGCCAAGGGGGCGACATACAAGAGACCCAGTACTTC
CDR3: CASSQGGDIQETQYF

size: .
J: TRBJ2-1
D: TRBD2
V: TRBV6-2/TRBV6-3
DNA: TGTGCCAGCAGTTTCCCACAGGGGTTTGCTAGCGGGAGGGTTCGTGAGCAGTTCTTC
CDR3: CASSFPQGFASGRVREQFF

size: few
J: TRBJ2-2
D: TRBD2
V: TRBV5-8
DNA: TGTGCCAGCAGCTTGGCCGGACTAGCGGGAGCCCCCGGGGAGCTGTTTTTT
CDR3: CASSLAGLAGAPGELFF

size: few
J: TRBJ2-3
D: .
V: TRBV11-1
DNA: TGTGCCAGCAGTTACAGGGAAAAAGGCACAGATACGCAGTATTTT
CDR3: CASSYREKGTDTQYF

size: once
J: TRBJ2-3
D: .
V: TRBV28
DNA: TGTGCCAGCAGGGACAGTGGCACAGATACGCAGTATTTT
CDR3: CASRDSGTDTQYF

size: .
J: TRBJ1-3
D: .
V: TRBV12-3/TRBV12-4
DNA: TGTGCCAGCAGTTCCTTCGAGGCCCGTAACACCATATATTTT
CDR3: CASSSFEARNTIYF

size: few
J: TRBJ2-1
D: .
V: TRBV20-1
DNA: TGCAGTGCTAGAGTGTGGGAGCAGTTCTTC
CDR3: CSARVWEQFF

size: few
J: TRBJ2-7
D: .
V: TRBV6-5
DNA: TGTGCCAGCAGTTACGGGGGGGGGCACAACGAGCAGTACTTC
CDR3: CASSYGGGHNEQYF

size: .
J: TRBJ1-1
D: .
V: TRBV5-6
DNA: TGTGCCAGCAGCCTGACAGGCCGAATCACTGAAGCTTTCTTT
CDR3: CASSLTGRITEAFF

size: few
J: TRBJ2-1
D: .
V: TRBV7-2
DNA: TGTGCCAGCAGCTTAGAACTAGCCCAACTGTTCTTC
CDR3: CASSLELAQLFF

size: few
J: TRBJ2-1
D: .
V: TRBV14
DNA: TGTGCCAGCAGCCAAGTAGGCCCCCTTGCCAATGAGCAGTTCTTC
CDR3: CASSQVGPLANEQFF

size: .
J: TRBJ2-7
D: .
V: TRBV11-2
DNA: TGTGCCAGCACGCCGGGGGACGAGCAGTACTTC
CDR3: CASTPGDEQYF

size: few
J: TRBJ2-3
D: TRBD2
V: TRBV5-4
DNA: TGTGCCAGCACCCATTGGAGCGGGAGGGTCACAGATACGCAGTATTTT
CDR3: CASTHWSGRVTDTQYF

size: few
J: TRBJ2-5
D: TRBD2
V: TRBV12-3/TRBV12-4
DNA: TGTGCCAGCAGTTTAGTCAGCGGGGTCCGGGGGGCCCAGTACTTC
CDR3: CASSLVSGVRGAQYF

size: few
J: TRBJ2-5
D: .
V: TRBV20-1
DNA: TGCAGTGCCCCCAGGACGGAGCAAGAGACCCAGTACTTC
CDR3: CSAPRTEQETQYF

size: few
J: TRBJ2-1
D: .
V: TRBV18
DNA: TGTGCCAGCTCACCTTTTGCCGCCGGGGGCAATGAGCAGTTCTTC
CDR3: CASSPFAAGGNEQFF

size: .
J: TRBJ2-2
D: TRBD2
V: TRBV9
DNA: TGTGCCAGCAGCGGAGGGACTAGCGGGAGCCCCGGGGAGCTGTTTTTT
CDR3: CASSGGTSGSPGELFF

size: few
J: TRBJ2-1
D: .
V: TRBV6-1
DNA: TGTGCCAGCAGTGAGGGGGCAGGGAGGAACAATGAGCAGTTCTTC
CDR3: CASSEGAGRNNEQFF

size: few
J: TRBJ2-1
D: TRBD2
V: TRBV7-9
DNA: TGTGCCAGCAGCGGCGGGACTAGCGGCTACAATGAGCAGTTCTTC
CDR3: CASSGGTSGYNEQFF

size: .
J: TRBJ1-2
D: .
V: TRBV2
DNA: TGTGCCAGCAGTGAACCGAGATCAATCTATGGCTACACCTTC
CDR3: CASSEPRSIYGYTF

size: few
J: TRBJ2-1
D: TRBD2
V: TRBV5-1
DNA: TGCGCCAGCAGCGTCGGACTAGACTCCTACAATGAGCAGTTCTTC
CDR3: CASSVGLDSYNEQFF

size: .
J: TRBJ2-3
D: TRBD2
V: TRBV20-1
DNA: TGCAGTGCTTTGACTAGCGGGAGGGCCTGGGCAGATACGCTGTATTTT
CDR3: CSALTSGRAWADTLYF

size: .
J: TRBJ2-1
D: .
V: TRBV6-5
DNA: TGTGCCAGCAGTTACTTACGAGGGTATGAGCAGTTCTTC
CDR3: CASSYLRGYEQFF

size: few
J: TRBJ2-3
D: TRBD2
V: TRBV14
DNA: TGTGCCAGCAGCCCGAGACTAGCGGCTAGCACAGATACGCAGTATTTT
CDR3: CASSPRLAASTDTQYF

size: .
J: TRBJ2-7
D: TRBD2
V: TRBV5-1
DNA: TGCGCCAGCAGTCGGACTAGCGGACCTTACTACGAGCAGTACTTC
CDR3: CASSRTSGPYYEQYF

size: few
J: TRBJ2-3
D: .
V: TRBV2
DNA: TGTGCCAGCAGCCTGGACAGATCGTACACAGATACGCAGTATTTT
CDR3: CASSLDRSYTDTQYF

size: .
J: TRBJ1-2
D: .
V: TRBV21-1
DNA: TGTGCCAGCGAATGGGACAGGGGGCGGAAGGGCTACACCTTC
CDR3: CASEWDRGRKGYTF

size: few
J: TRBJ1-3
D: .
V: TRBV7-9
DNA: TGTGCCAGCCAGGGGACGCTTGGAAACACCATATATTTT
CDR3: CASQGTLGNTIYF

size: .
J: TRBJ1-1
D: TRBD1
V: TRBV7-2
DNA: TGTGCCAGCAGCTTACGTACGGGACAGGGAACTGAAGCTTTCTTT
CDR3: CASSLRTGQGTEAFF

size: .
J: TRBJ2-7
D: TRBD2
V: TRBV29-1
DNA: TGCAGCGTCACTAGCGCCAACTCCTACGAGCAGTACTTC
CDR3: CSVTSANSYEQYF

size: .
J: TRBJ1-3
D: .
V: TRBV12-3/TRBV12-4
DNA: TGTGCCAGCAGTTTGTGGAGGGTCTCTGGAAACACCATATATTTT
CDR3: CASSLWRVSGNTIYF

size: .
J: TRBJ1-4
D: .
V: TRBV19
DNA: TGTGCCAGCAACCGGGTTACTAATGAAAAACTGTTTTTT
CDR3: CASNRVTNEKLFF

size: .
J: TRBJ2-5
D: .
V: TRBV7-2
DNA: TGTGCCAGCAGCAAGAGCCCTACTAGTACAGAGACCCAGTACTTC
CDR3: CASSKSPTSTETQYF

size: .
J: TRBJ1-1
D: .
V: TRBV18
DNA: TGTGCCAGCTCACCAAATGGGGGGGAGAGCACTGAAGCTTTCTTT
CDR3: CASSPNGGESTEAFF

size: few
J: TRBJ2-7
D: TRBD1
V: TRBV20-1
DNA: TGCAGTGCTAGGGACAGGGGAGGTTCCTACGAGCAGTACTTC
CDR3: CSARDRGGSYEQYF

size: few
J: TRBJ2-7
D: TRBD2
V: TRBV7-2
DNA: TGTGCCAGCAGCTTAGGGGCTAGCGGGTCCTTAGTGCAGTACTTC
CDR3: CASSLGASGSLVQYF

size: .
J: TRBJ2-1
D: .
V: TRBV5-1
DNA: TGCGCCAGCAGCTTCAGACCTAGCGAGTTAGTCGATGAGCAGTTCTTC
CDR3: CASSFRPSELVDEQFF

size: few
J: TRBJ2-3
D: .
V: TRBV5-1
DNA: TGCGCCAGCAGCTTAACATCAGGGATCACAGATACGCAGTATTTT
CDR3: CASSLTSGITDTQYF

size: .
J: TRBJ2-5
D: TRBD1
V: TRBV6-1
DNA: TGTGCCAGCAGCACAGGGGGCGCGGATTCGGAGACCCAGTACTTC
CDR3: CASSTGGADSETQYF

size: .
J: TRBJ1-1
D: .
V: TRBV6-1
DNA: TGTGCCAGCACAGGGAACACTGAAGCTTTCTTT
CDR3: CASTGNTEAFF

size: few
J: TRBJ2-2
D: .
V: TRBV6-2/TRBV6-3
DNA: TGTGCCAGCAGCCTCAAACTTGGCGGGGAGCTGTTTTTT
CDR3: CASSLKLGGELFF

size: few
J: TRBJ2-3
D: .
V: TRBV2
DNA: TGTGCCAGCAGTAAGACCACTATTGGAGCAGATACGCAGTATTTT
CDR3: CASSKTTIGADTQYF

size: .
J: TRBJ2-7
D: .
V: TRBV2
DNA: TGTGCCAGCAGTGCAGAGGGAGTAGCCTACGAGCAGTACTTC
CDR3: CASSAEGVAYEQYF